These T cell receptor beta chains were read from a single sample in a study of shared clonotypes between healthy human individuals. Generated by immunoSEQ multiplex PCR, the TCRdb table keeps only in-frame clones and is missing some. The profile covers around 500,000 clones, with around 78% appearing a single time and 13% taken by the ten largest. The sample comprised PBMCs. Every receptor here comes from a woman aged 40 to 55 in good health. Some clones in this sample may be carry-over from other donors' samples. Each CDR3 is given with its conserved first and last residue. The D gene is left open where the match is weak. Clone size is stated in some rows and not others, as once, few, many or a class when expanded.

.	TRBV7-2	TRBD1	TRBJ2-5	CASSPMEAGGWKETQYF	TGTGCCAGCAGCCCTATGGAGGCAGGGGGTTGGAAAGAGACCCAGTACTTC
once	TRBV2	.	TRBJ2-5	CASSSTYQETQYF	TGTGCCAGCAGTTCAACGTATCAAGAGACCCAGTACTTC
.	TRBV27	.	TRBJ2-1	CASSLAGTRNEQFF	TGTGCCAGCAGTTTGGCGGGAACGAGGAATGAGCAGTTCTTC
.	TRBV7-3	TRBD1	TRBJ2-1	CASMGQGPNNEQFF	TGTGCCAGCATGGGACAGGGGCCCAACAATGAGCAGTTCTTC
.	TRBV19	.	TRBJ1-5	CASSTRVDSNQPQHF	TGTGCCAGTAGTACTAGAGTTGATAGCAATCAGCCCCAGCATTTT
.	TRBV6-6	.	TRBJ2-7	CASSYNAAAGSYEQYF	TGTGCCAGCAGTTACAATGCGGCGGCGGGCTCCTACGAGCAGTACTTC
.	TRBV14	TRBD2	TRBJ2-1	CASSLRDYYNEQFF	TGTGCCAGCAGCCTACGGGACTACTACAATGAGCAGTTCTTC
.	TRBV15	.	TRBJ2-5	CATSRGRVVASGETQYF	TGTGCCACCAGCAGAGGTCGAGTGGTGGCCTCGGGGGAGACCCAGTACTTC
few	TRBV4-1	TRBD1	TRBJ2-1	CASSPGQVAYNEQFF	TGCGCCAGCAGCCCCGGACAGGTTGCCTACAATGAGCAGTTCTTC
.	TRBV25-1	TRBD1	TRBJ1-1	CASSTLGQGSPGFEAFF	TGTGCCAGCAGTACGCTTGGACAGGGCAGTCCCGGTTTTGAAGCTTTCTTT
.	TRBV28	TRBD1	TRBJ2-7	CASSRQGNSYEQYF	TGTGCCAGCAGCCGACAGGGCAACTCCTACGAGCAGTACTTC
.	TRBV5-1	.	TRBJ2-1	CASNVQTSNSYNEQFF	TGCGCCAGCAACGTCCAGACTTCGAACTCCTACAATGAGCAGTTCTTC
.	TRBV9	TRBD2	TRBJ2-3	CASSEIRTSWPDTQYF	TGTGCCAGCAGCGAAATAAGGACTAGTTGGCCAGATACGCAGTATTTT
few	TRBV4-3	.	TRBJ1-5	CASSQDYFRGGQPQHF	TGCGCCAGCAGCCAAGATTATTTTAGGGGTGGACAGCCCCAGCATTTT
once	TRBV28	TRBD1	TRBJ1-5	CASSLTGWGNQPQHF	TGTGCCAGCAGTTTGACAGGGTGGGGCAATCAGCCCCAGCATTTT
.	TRBV2	.	TRBJ1-3	CASRLDSGNTIYF	TGTGCCAGCAGACTAGACTCTGGAAACACCATATATTTT
.	TRBV19	TRBD2	TRBJ2-1	CASSFGLAGYNEQFF	TGTGCCAGTAGTTTCGGACTAGCGGGGTACAATGAGCAGTTCTTC
.	TRBV6-6	.	TRBJ1-1	CASRPTWGSYEAFF	TGTGCCAGCAGGCCGACCTGGGGCAGTTACGAAGCTTTCTTT
.	TRBV19	TRBD2	TRBJ2-1	CASSIRGGSYNEQFF	TGTGCCAGTAGTATACGGGGGGGCTCCTACAATGAGCAGTTCTTC
many	TRBV6-5	.	TRBJ2-2	CASSRDITGELFF	TGTGCCAGCAGCCGGGACATCACCGGGGAGCTGTTTTTT
once	TRBV28	TRBD2	TRBJ2-2	CASSNLAGGHTGELFF	TGTGCCAGCAGCAATCTAGCGGGAGGTCACACCGGGGAGCTGTTTTTT
.	TRBV19	TRBD1	TRBJ1-2	CASSTGGGYTF	TGTGCCAGTAGTACAGGGGGTGGCTACACCTTC
.	TRBV18	.	TRBJ1-1	CASSPVGGPEAFF	TGTGCCAGCTCACCAGTGGGGGGCCCTGAAGCTTTCTTT
.	TRBV5-4	TRBD1	TRBJ2-7	CASSQDQGAHYEQYF	TGTGCCAGCAGCCAAGACCAGGGGGCCCACTACGAGCAGTACTTC
once	TRBV2	.	TRBJ2-2	CASSPREAGELFF	TGTGCCAGCAGTCCTAGAGAGGCCGGGGAGCTGTTTTTT
many	TRBV7-2	TRBD2	TRBJ2-5	CASSLLGGETQYF	TGTGCCAGCAGCTTATTGGGGGGGGAGACCCAGTACTTC
.	TRBV18	TRBD2	TRBJ2-3	CASSPLGTSGSGDTQYF	TGTGCCAGCTCACCACTCGGGACTAGCGGGAGTGGAGATACGCAGTATTTT
.	TRBV11-2	TRBD2	TRBJ2-1	CASSQERDPSYNEQFF	TGTGCCAGCAGCCAAGAGCGGGACCCCTCCTACAATGAGCAGTTCTTC
.	TRBV2	.	TRBJ2-7	CASSPQNYEQYF	TGTGCCAGCAGTCCACAGAACTACGAGCAGTACTTC
.	TRBV5-1	TRBD1	TRBJ2-7	CASSLTGQGYEQYF	TGCGCCAGCAGCTTAACGGGACAGGGGTACGAGCAGTACTTC
few	TRBV28	TRBD1	TRBJ1-5	CASSLALPRDSQFRPQHF	TGTGCCAGCAGTTTAGCCCTCCCCCGGGACAGTCAATTTCGGCCCCAGCATTTT
.	TRBV19	.	TRBJ2-6	CASSIGRLSGANVLTF	TGTGCCAGTAGTATAGGCCGTTTATCTGGGGCCAACGTCCTGACTTTC
.	TRBV28	.	TRBJ1-1	CASIQGGMNTEAFF	TGTGCCAGCATACAGGGAGGCATGAACACTGAAGCTTTCTTT
few	TRBV28	.	TRBJ1-2	CASSSGGYGYTF	TGTGCCAGCAGCTCCGGGGGTTATGGCTACACCTTC
.	TRBV7-9	TRBD1	TRBJ2-2	CATRKLDRERWLTGELFF	TGTGCTACCAGAAAACTAGACAGGGAAAGGTGGCTAACCGGGGAGCTGTTTTTT
.	TRBV5-4	.	TRBJ2-7	CASSSFTGSYEQYF	TGTGCCAGCAGCTCCTTTACAGGCTCCTACGAGCAGTACTTC
few	TRBV6-6	TRBD1	TRBJ2-2	CASSQTGRNTGELFF	TGTGCCAGCAGTCAGACAGGGAGGAACACCGGGGAGCTGTTTTTT
.	TRBV28	TRBD2	TRBJ2-1	CASSLPTRTSGKSSYNEQFF	TGTGCCAGCAGTTTACCCACACGGACTAGCGGGAAGAGCTCCTACAATGAGCAGTTCTTC
.	TRBV28	.	TRBJ2-7	CASISSSYEQYF	TGTGCCAGCATCTCCAGCTCCTACGAGCAGTACTTC
once	TRBV27	TRBD1	TRBJ1-1	CASSTKARQGEAEAFF	TGTGCCAGCAGTACTAAGGCGAGACAGGGTGAAGCTGAAGCTTTCTTT
.	TRBV9	TRBD1	TRBJ1-1	CASSARQGRNTEAFF	TGTGCCAGCAGCGCGCGACAGGGTCGTAACACTGAAGCTTTCTTT
.	TRBV5-4	.	TRBJ1-2	CASRGGIYGYTF	TGTGCCAGCAGGGGGGGGATCTATGGCTACACCTTC
few	TRBV6-1	TRBD1	TRBJ2-2	CASSDDRAGTGELFF	TGTGCCAGCAGTGACGACAGGGCTGGCACCGGGGAGCTGTTTTTT
.	TRBV5-1	TRBD1	TRBJ2-5	CASSRGQGAGETQYF	TGCGCCAGCAGCAGGGGACAGGGGGCGGGAGAGACCCAGTACTTC
.	TRBV28	TRBD1	TRBJ2-1	CASSRDRPYNEQFF	TGTGCCAGCAGCCGGGACAGGCCCTACAATGAGCAGTTCTTC
.	TRBV10-1	.	TRBJ2-5	CASSESGGGFGEQYF	TGCGCCAGCAGTGAGTCGGGCGGGGGCTTCGGTGAGCAGTACTTC
many	TRBV30	.	TRBJ2-5	CAWSRIRGNQETQYF	TGTGCCTGGAGTCGGATAAGGGGTAACCAAGAGACCCAGTACTTC